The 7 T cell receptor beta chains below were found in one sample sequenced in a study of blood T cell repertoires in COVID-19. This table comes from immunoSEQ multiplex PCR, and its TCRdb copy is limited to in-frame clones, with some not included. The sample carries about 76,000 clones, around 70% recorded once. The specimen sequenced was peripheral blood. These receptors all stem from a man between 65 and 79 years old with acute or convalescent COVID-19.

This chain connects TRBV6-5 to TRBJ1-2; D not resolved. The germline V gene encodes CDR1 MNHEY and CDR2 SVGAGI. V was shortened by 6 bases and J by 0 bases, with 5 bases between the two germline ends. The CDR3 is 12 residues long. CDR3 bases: TGTGCCAGCAGGCAGTCTAACTATGGCTACACCTTC. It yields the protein CASRQSNYGYTF.

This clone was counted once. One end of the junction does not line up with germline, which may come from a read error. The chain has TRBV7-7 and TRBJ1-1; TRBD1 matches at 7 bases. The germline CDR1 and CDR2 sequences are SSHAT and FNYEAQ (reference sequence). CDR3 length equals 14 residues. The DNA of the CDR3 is TGTGCTAGCAGCCCAGGACAGGCGAACACTGAAGCTTTCTTT. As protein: CASSPGQANTEAFF. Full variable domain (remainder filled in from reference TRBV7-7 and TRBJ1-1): GAGVSQSPRYKVTKRGQDVTLRCDPISSHATLYWYQQALGQGPEFLTYFNYEAQPDKSGLPSDRFSAERPEGSISTLTIQRTEQRDSAMYRCASSPGQANTEAFFGQGTRLTVV.

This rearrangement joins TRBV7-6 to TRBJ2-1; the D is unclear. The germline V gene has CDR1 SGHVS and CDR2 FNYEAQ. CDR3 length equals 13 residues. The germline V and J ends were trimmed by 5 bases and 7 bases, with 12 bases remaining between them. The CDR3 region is CASSLDRANEQFF. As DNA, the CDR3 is TGTGCCAGCAGCCTAGATCGAGCAAATGAGCAGTTCTTC.

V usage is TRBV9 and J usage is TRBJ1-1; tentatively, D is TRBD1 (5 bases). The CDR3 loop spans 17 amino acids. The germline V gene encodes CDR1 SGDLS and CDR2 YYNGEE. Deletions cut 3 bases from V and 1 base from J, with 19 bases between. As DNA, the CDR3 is TGTGCCAGCAGCGGTGGACAAGAAGGGTGGAGGAACACTGAAGCTTTCTTT. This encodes CASSGGQEGWRNTEAFF.

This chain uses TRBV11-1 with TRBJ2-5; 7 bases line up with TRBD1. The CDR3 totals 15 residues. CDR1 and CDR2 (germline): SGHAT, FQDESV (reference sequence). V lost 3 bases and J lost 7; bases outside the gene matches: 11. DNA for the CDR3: TGTGCCAGCAGCTTTTCCGGGACAGAGATCGGGACCCAGTACTTC. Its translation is CASSFSGTEIGTQYF.

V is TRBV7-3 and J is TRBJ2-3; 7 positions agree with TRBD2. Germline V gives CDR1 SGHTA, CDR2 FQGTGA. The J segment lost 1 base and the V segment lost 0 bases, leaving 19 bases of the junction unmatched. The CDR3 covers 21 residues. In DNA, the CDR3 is TGTGCCAGCAGCTTAACTGCCCCCCTAGCGGCATTGAGAGATGGCACAGATACGCAGTATTTT. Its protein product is CASSLTAPLAALRDGTDTQYF. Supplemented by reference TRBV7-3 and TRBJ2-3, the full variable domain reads GAGVSQTPSNKVTEKGKYVELRCDPISGHTALYWYRQSLGQGPEFLIYFQGTGAADDSGLPNDRFFAVRPEGSVSTLKIQRTERGDSAVYLCASSLTAPLAALRDGTDTQYFGPGTRLTVL.

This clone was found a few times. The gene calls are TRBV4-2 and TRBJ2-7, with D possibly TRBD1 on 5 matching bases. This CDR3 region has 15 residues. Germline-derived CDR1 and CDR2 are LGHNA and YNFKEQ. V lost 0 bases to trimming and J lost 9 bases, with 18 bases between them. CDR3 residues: CASSQDGERGGGQYF. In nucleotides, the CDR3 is TGTGCCAGCAGCCAAGATGGGGAAAGGGGTGGCGGGCAGTACTTC.